One and the same sample provided the 3 T cell receptor beta chains below, sequenced in a study of shared clonotypes between healthy human individuals. Only CD45RO-negative cells positively selected for CCR7 counted as naive CD8 cells, so terminally differentiated effector memory CD45RA+ cells were excluded. Sequencing was performed with immunoSEQ multiplex PCR; in TCRdb, only in-frame clones are kept and a portion is missing. Here the sample spans about 2 million clones, about 95% being singletons. What was sequenced was naive CD8+ T cells sorted from blood. These receptor sequences come from a man aged 18 to 30 in good health.

Details on this clone: The sample carries other DNA sequences with the same CDR3. The rearrangement joins TRBV5-4 to TRBJ2-7; no reliable D call. Germline-derived CDR1 and CDR2 are SGHNT and YYREEE (reference sequence). Trimming took 3 bases from V and 0 from J, leaving 10 bases between them. This CDR3 contains 14 residues. CDR3 nucleotides: TGTGCCAGCAGCTCCGGCGGTAGCTCCTACGAGCAGTACTTC. It translates to CASSSGGSSYEQYF.

The rearrangement joins TRBV7-9 to TRBJ1-2; TRBD1 matches at 10 bases. This CDR3 spans 16 amino acids. Germline V CDR1 and CDR2: SEHNR, FQNEAQ (reference sequence). J was trimmed by 1 base and V by 1 base; bases with no gene match: 3. The CDR3 DNA reads TGTGCCAGCAGCTTAGATGGGACAGGGGTTAACTATGGCTACACCTTC. Amino acid sequence: CASSLDGTGVNYGYTF.

The chain employs TRBV28 and TRBJ2-6; possible D gene TRBD1, 5 bases. The CDR3 length is 17 residues. Germline V gene lookup returns CDR1 MDHEN and CDR2 SYDVKM. The V and J ends lost 5 bases and 2 bases respectively, with 16 bases between them. The CDR3 region is CASSPNLRETGANVLTF. As DNA, the CDR3 is TGTGCCAGCAGTCCAAACCTCAGGGAAACTGGGGCCAACGTCCTGACTTTC. Filled out from reference TRBV28 and TRBJ2-6, the complete variable domain reads DVKVTQSSRYLVKRTGEKVFLECVQDMDHENMFWYRQDPGLGLRLIYFSYDVKMKEKGDIPEGYSVSREKKERFSLILESASTNQTSMYLCASSPNLRETGANVLTFGAGSRLTVL.